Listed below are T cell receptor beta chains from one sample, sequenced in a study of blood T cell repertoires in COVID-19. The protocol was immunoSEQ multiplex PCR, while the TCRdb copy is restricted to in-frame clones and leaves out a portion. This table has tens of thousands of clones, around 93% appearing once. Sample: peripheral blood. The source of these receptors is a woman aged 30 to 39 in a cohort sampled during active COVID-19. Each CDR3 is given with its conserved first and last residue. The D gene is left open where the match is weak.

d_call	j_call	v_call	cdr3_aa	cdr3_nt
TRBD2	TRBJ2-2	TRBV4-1	CASSQKPGGAGGVTGELFF	TGCGCCAGCAGCCAAAAACCCGGGGGAGCGGGAGGAGTCACCGGGGAGTTGTTTTTT
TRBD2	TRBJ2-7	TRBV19	CASSRTSWYEQYF	TGTGCCAGTAGCCGGACTAGCTGGTACGAGCAGTACTTC
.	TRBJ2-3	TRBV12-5	CASGLGLGADTQYF	TGTGCTAGTGGTTTGGGACTAGGGGCAGATACGCAGTATTTT
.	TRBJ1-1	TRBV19	CASSTYVGTPDTEAFF	TGTGCCAGTAGTACCTACGTGGGGACACCTGACACTGAAGCTTTCTTT
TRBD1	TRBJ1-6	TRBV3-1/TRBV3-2	CASSQVEGASPLHF	TGTGCCAGCAGCCAAGTTGAGGGGGCTTCACCCCTCCACTTT
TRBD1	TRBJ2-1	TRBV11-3	CASSLVRGTDSYNEQFF	TGTGCCAGCAGCTTAGTGAGGGGGACAGACTCCTACAATGAGCAGTTCTTC
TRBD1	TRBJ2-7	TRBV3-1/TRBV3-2	CASSPGTGLYEQYF	TGTGCCAGCAGCCCCGGGACAGGGCTCTACGAGCAGTACTTC
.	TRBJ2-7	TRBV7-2	CASSLVGRARAVAYEQYF	TGTGCCAGCAGCTTAGTAGGTAGAGCGAGGGCTGTCGCCTACGAGCAGTACTTC
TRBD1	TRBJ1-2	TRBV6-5	CASSYLVGRGRGGYTF	TGTGCCAGCAGTTATCTTGTGGGCAGGGGGCGCGGTGGCTACACCTTC
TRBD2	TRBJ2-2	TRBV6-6	CASSPASGQNTGELFF	TGTGCCAGCAGTCCGGCTAGCGGACAGAACACCGGGGAGCTGTTTTTT
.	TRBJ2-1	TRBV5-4	CASSGSPPVRGDEQFF	TGTGCCAGCAGCGGATCCCCCCCGGTTAGGGGTGATGAGCAGTTCTTC
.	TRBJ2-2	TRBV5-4	CASSLYRQAGELFF	TGTGCCAGCAGCTTATACAGGCAGGCCGGGGAGCTGTTTTTT
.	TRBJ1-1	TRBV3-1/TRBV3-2	CASSQVRGTEAFF	TGTGCCAGCAGCCAAGTACGGGGGACTGAAGCTTTCTTT
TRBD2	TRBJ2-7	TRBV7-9	CASSGGLRSSYEQYF	TGTGCCAGCAGTGGGGGACTAAGGAGCTCCTACGAGCAGTACTTC
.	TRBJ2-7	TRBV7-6	CASSLGAGYYEQYF	TGTGCCAGCAGCTTAGGGGCAGGGTACTACGAGCAGTACTTC
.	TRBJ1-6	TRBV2	CASIPSSYNSPLHF	TGTGCCAGCATTCCGAGCTCCTATAATTCACCCCTCCACTTT
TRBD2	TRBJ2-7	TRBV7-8	CASGPGTTYYEQYF	TGTGCCAGCGGCCCAGGGACTACATATTACGAGCAGTACTTC
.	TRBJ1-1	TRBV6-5	CASRGIMNTEAFF	TGTGCCAGCAGGGGCATTATGAACACTGAAGCTTTCTTT